Below, one T cell receptor beta chain is given with its context. No antigen is known for it. TCRdb keeps only in-frame clones here, not all; method: immunoSEQ multiplex PCR. The sample lists roughly 110,000 clones; around 90% were seen once. These data originate in a study of graft-versus-host responses after intestinal transplantation. Germline V lookup: CDR1 SQVTM, CDR2 ANQGSEA. V dropped 6 bases and J dropped 4 bases, with 13 bases sitting between them. The CDR3 consists of 13 residues. Points from the study as a whole: The study associated peak circulating GvH clone levels with early post-transplant HvG declines.

The receptor was derived from a human donor who was the organ donor for an intestinal transplant. The rearrangement joins TRBV29-1 to TRBJ1-5, with unresolved D. Specimen: unstimulated CD4+ T cells sorted from spleen or lymph node cells, collected before transplant. The CDR3 sequence is CSVRENTNQPQHF. DNA for the CDR3: TGCAGCGTCCGGGAGAATACAAATCAGCCCCAGCATTTT.